This TCR beta chain was captured by sequencing in a study of shared clonotypes between healthy human individuals. With regard to this clone: Its cognate antigen is unknown.

Partitioning of CD4+ cells yielded a CD45RA+ naive subset and a CD45RA-negative memory subset. Study-wide results and caveats: A small donor pool kept down the genetic and exposure-history diversity that was represented. It was observed that 4% to 6% of naive CD4 clonotypes were shared across several donors.

Deletions cut 2 bases from V and 2 bases from J, with 6 bases between. The CDR3 length is 13 residues. In germline, CDR1 is MNHNY, CDR2 SVGAGI (reference sequence). Once extracted for a subset, genomic DNA was divided evenly among several immunoSEQ plates. Assay: immunoSEQ multiplex PCR; the TCRdb copy retains only in-frame clones and omits some. The sample has approximately 2,300,000 clones, 92% seen once. Sequenced material: naive CD4+ T cells from PBMCs. Regarding subset: CD45RA+ positively selected. The chain carries TRBV6-6 and TRBJ2-5, with no clear D. This sequence was found in a man aged 18 to 35 in good health. Some clones in this sample may be carry-over from other donors' samples. Here the CDR3 DNA reads TGTGCCAGCAGTTACACAGAGCAAGAGACCCAGTACTTC. Amino acid sequence: CASSYTEQETQYF.